This T cell receptor (beta chain) was found in a study of blood T cell repertoires in COVID-19 (dated by TCRdb to 2018 to 2021). Turning to the overall study: Samples covering the acute and convalescent phases of COVID-19 were provided by collaborators in the United States, Italy and Spain. Where available, HLA class I and class II types were obtained from metadata supplied by the sample provider rather than from assay-based typing. Subjects who had been exposed to COVID-19, were actively infected with it, or had recovered from it provided the deeply sampled blood TCRbeta repertoires that made up the dataset. The material from the prospective study consisted of cDNA or gDNA derived from T cells, B-cell-depleted T cells, or PBMCs. Samples came from the ongoing ImmuneRACE study (first 160 participants) plus 1,254 subjects from 6 global collaborators. A de-identified subject ID, COVID-19 status, age in years and sex were almost always included in the sample metadata. The repertoires were made available in a free public database intended to serve as a resource for research on the immune response to SARS-CoV-2.

What the study reported, not specific to this receptor: How much clinical and demographic metadata was included differed by source and by participant, and the metadata was provided uncurated.

Whole blood was collected in K2EDTA tubes by collaborating institutions according to the institutions' own protocols. Collaborator samples were shipped for TCRbeta analysis as frozen whole blood, isolated PBMCs, or DNA extracted from either sample type. At the junction V is shortened by 2 bases and J by 0 bases; bases outside the gene matches: 2. Taken from cysteine to phenylalanine, the CDR3 has 15 residues. The only DNA kept is the CDR3, 45 bases in frame from the first base. CDR1 and CDR2, per the germline V gene (reference sequence), are LNHNV and YYDKDF. The immunoSEQ Assay, a bias-controlled multiplex PCR, was used to amplify TCRbeta CDR3 regions from genomic DNA. Concerning the study's data processing: Within the assay, amplification of reference gene primers was used to estimate how many nucleated cells each sample contained. Sequence reads were collapsed and filtered to measure the absolute abundance of every unique TCRbeta CDR3 rearrangement. Productive Simpson clonality was computed per sample as the square root of Simpson's diversity index over productive rearrangements. TCRdb holds this immuneACCESS table with in-frame rearrangements only. Some clones are missing; in checked studies, unresolved V genes explain under half, and the rest has no known cause. V and J calls and clone size are those listed in that table; D and trimming were worked out from the DNA. A total of 40,000 to 50,000 clones appear in this sample, around 80% of them only once. The ten largest clonotypes hold about 25% of the sample.

Concerning this clone: Its target antigen remains unknown. No base qualities exist here, and no much larger clone lies one base off it.

This TCR came from a man between 65 and 85 years old with acute or convalescent COVID-19. The sequenced sample was peripheral blood. The rearranged chain carries TRBV15 and TRBJ2-7; 9 nucleotides in the junction match TRBD1. The CDR3: CATSRRQGGSYEQYF. The DNA is as follows: TGTGCCACCAGCAGACGACAGGGGGGCTCCTACGAGCAGTACTTC.